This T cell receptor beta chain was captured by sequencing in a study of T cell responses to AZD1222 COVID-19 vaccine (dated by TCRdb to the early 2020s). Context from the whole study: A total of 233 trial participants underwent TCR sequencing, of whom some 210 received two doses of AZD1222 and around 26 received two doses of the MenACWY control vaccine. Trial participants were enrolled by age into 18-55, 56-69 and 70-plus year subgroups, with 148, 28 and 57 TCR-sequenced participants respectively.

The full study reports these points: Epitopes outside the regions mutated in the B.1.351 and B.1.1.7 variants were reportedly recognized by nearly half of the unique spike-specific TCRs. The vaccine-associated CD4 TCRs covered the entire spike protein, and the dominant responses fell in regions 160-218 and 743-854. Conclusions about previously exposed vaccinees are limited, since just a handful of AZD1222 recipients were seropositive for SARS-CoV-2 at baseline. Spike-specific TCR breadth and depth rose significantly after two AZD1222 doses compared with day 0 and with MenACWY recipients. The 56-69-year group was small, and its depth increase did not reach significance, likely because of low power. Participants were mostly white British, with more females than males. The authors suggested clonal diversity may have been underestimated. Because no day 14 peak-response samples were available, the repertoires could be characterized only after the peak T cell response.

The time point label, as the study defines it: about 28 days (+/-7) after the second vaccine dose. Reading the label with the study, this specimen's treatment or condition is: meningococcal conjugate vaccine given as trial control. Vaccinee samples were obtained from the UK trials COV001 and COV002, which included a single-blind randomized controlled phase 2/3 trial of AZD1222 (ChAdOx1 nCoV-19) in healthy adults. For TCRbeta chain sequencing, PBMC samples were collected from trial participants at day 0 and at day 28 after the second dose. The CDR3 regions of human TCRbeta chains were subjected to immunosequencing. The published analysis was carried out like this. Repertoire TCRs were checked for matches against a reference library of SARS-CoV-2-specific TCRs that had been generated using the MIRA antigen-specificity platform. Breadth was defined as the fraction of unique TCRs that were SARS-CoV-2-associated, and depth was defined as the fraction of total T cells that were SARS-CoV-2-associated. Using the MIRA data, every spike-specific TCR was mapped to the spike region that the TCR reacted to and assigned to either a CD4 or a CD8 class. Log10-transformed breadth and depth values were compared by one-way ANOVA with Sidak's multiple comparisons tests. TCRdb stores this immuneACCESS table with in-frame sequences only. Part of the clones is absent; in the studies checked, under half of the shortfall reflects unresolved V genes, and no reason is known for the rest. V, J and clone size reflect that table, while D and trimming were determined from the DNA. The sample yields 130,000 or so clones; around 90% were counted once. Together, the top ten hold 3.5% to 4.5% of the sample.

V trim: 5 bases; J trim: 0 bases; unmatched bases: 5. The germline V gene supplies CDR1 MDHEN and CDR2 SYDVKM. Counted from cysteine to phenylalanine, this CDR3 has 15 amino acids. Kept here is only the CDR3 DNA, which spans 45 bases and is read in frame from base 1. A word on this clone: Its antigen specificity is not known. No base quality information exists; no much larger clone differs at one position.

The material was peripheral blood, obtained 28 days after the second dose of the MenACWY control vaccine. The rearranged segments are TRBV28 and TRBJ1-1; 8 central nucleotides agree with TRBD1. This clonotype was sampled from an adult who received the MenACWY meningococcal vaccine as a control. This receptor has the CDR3 CASSLQGAMNTEAFF. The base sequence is TGTGCCAGCAGTCTCCAGGGGGCCATGAACACTGAAGCTTTCTTT. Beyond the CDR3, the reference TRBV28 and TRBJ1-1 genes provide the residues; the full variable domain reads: DVKVTQSSRYLVKRTGEKVFLECVQDMDHENMFWYRQDPGLGLRLIYFSYDVKMKEKGDIPEGYSVSREKKERFSLILESASTNQTSMYLCASSLQGAMNTEAFFGQGTRLTVV.